What follows is one TCR beta chain and its context. Its target is unknown. Sequenced by immunoSEQ multiplex PCR; TCRdb stores in-frame clones only, minus some. The sample lists over 1,500 clones; roughly four fifths were seen once. The data originate from a study of immune evolution from preneoplasia to lung adenocarcinoma. Study-wide background: HLA loss of heterozygosity: approximately 7.5% AIS, about 14% MIA, approximately 35% ADC, none AAH. Findings and caveats of the study: Top clone frequencies peaked in normal lung, apparently declining through invasive adenocarcinoma. KRAS-mutant nodules had the highest T cell clonality.

The sequenced sample was FFPE invasive lung adenocarcinoma tissue. This TCR came from a person in their fifties with lung adenocarcinoma.

In DNA, the CDR3 is TGTGCCAGCAGCGCGGGACAGAGGTGGGGCGAGCAGTACTTC. Protein sequence: CASSAGQRWGEQYF. V usage is TRBV5-6 and J usage is TRBJ2-7; tentative D call: TRBD1 (7 bases). The CDR3 is 14 residues long. Trimming cost V 4 bases and J 6 bases, with 17 bases left between them. Germline V gene data show CDR1 as SGHDT and CDR2 as YYEEEE.